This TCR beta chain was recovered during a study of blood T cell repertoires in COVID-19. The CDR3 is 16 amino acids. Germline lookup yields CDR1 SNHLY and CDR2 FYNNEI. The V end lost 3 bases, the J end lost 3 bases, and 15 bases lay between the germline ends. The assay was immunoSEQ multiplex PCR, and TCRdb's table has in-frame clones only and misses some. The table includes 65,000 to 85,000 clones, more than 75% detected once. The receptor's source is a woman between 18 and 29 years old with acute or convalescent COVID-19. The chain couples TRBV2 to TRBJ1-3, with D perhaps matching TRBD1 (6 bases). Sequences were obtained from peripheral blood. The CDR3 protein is CASSEDRPPGGNTIYF. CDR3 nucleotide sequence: TGTGCCAGCAGTGAGGACAGACCCCCGGGTGGAAACACCATATATTTT. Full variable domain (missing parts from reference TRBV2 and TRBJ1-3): EPEVTQTPSHQVTQMGQEVILRCVPISNHLYFYWYRQILGQKVEFLVSFYNNEISEKSEIFDDQFSVERPDGSNFTLKIRSTKLEDSAMYFCASSEDRPPGGNTIYFGEGSWLTVV.